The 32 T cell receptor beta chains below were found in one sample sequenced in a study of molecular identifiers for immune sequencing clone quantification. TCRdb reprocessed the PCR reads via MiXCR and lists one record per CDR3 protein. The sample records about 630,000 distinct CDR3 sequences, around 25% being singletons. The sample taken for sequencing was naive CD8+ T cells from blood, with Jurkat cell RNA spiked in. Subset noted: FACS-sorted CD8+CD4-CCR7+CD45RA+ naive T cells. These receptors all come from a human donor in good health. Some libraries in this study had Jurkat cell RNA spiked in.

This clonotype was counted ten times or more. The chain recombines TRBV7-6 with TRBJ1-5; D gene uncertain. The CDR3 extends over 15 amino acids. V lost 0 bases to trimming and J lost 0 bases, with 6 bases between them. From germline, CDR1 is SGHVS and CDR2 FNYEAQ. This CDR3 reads CASSLAPYSNQPQHF. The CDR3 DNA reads TGTGCCAGCAGCTTAGCTCCATATAGCAATCAGCCCCAGCATTTT.

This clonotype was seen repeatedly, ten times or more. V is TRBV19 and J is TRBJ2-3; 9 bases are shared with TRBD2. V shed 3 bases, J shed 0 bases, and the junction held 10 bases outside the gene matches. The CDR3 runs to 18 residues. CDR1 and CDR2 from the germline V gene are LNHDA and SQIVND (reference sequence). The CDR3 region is CASSMGGRAVVSTDTQYF. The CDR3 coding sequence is TGTGCCAGTAGTATGGGCGGGAGGGCCGTCGTGAGCACAGATACGCAGTATTTT. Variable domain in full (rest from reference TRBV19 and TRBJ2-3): DGGITQSPKYLFRKEGQNVTLSCEQNLNHDAMYWYRQDPGQGLRLIYYSQIVNDFQKGDIAEGYSVSREKKESFPLTVTSAQKNPTAFYLCASSMGGRAVVSTDTQYFGPGTRLTVL.

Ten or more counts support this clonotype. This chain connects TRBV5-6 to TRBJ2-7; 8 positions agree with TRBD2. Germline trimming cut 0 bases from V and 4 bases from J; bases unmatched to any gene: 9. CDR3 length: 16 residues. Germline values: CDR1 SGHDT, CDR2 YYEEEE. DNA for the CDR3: TGTGCCAGCAGCTTGGCGACCGGGAGGGCGCTGTACGAGCAGTACTTC. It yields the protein CASSLATGRALYEQYF.

Here the CDR3 reads CASSSPLGPQHF. The CDR3 DNA is TGTGCCAGCAGTTCGCCACTTGGGCCCCAGCATTTT. The chain has TRBV27 and TRBJ1-5; D ambiguous. Per the germline V gene, CDR1 is MNHEY and CDR2 is SMNVEV (reference sequence). The length of the CDR3 is 12 residues. Deletions cut 4 bases from V and 9 bases from J, with 10 bases between.

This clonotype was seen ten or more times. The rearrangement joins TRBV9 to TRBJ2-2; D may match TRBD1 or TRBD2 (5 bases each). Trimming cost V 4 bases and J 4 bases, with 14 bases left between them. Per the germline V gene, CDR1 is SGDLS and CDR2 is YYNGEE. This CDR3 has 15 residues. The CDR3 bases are TGTGCCAGCAGCCCTCGAGAGGGGTTCACCGGGGAGCTGTTTTTT. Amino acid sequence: CASSPREGFTGELFF. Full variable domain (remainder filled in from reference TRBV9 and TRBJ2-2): DSGVTQTPKHLITATGQRVTLRCSPRSGDLSVYWYQQSLDQGLQFLIQYYNGEERAKGNILERFSAQQFPDLHSELNLSSLELGDSALYFCASSPREGFTGELFFGEGSRLTVL.

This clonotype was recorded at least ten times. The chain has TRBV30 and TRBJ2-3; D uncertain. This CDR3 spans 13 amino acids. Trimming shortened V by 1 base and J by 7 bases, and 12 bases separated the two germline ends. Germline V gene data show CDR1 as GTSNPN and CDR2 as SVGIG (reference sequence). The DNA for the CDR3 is TGTGCCTGGAGTGGAGGTGCCGGAAATACGCAGTATTTT. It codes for CAWSGGAGNTQYF.

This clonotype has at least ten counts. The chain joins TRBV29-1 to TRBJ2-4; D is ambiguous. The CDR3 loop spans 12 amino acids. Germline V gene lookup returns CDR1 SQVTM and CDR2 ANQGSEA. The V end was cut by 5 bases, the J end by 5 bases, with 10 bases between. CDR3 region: CSVQEIENIQYF. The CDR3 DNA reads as TGCAGCGTTCAGGAAATAGAAAACATTCAGTACTTC.

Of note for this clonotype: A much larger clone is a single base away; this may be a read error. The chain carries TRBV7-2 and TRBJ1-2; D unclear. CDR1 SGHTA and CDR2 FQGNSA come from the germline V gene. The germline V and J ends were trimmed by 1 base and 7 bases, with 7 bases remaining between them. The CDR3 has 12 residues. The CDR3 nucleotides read TGTGCCAGCAGCTTAGATAATCCTGGCTACACCTTC. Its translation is CASSLDNPGYTF.

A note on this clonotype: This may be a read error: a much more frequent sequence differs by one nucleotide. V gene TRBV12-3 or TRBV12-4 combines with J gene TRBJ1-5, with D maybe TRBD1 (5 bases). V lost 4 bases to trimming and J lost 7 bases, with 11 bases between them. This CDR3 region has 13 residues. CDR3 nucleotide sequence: TGTGCCAGCAGTTGTGGGACTCGGCAGCCCCAGCATTTT. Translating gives CASSCGTRQPQHF.

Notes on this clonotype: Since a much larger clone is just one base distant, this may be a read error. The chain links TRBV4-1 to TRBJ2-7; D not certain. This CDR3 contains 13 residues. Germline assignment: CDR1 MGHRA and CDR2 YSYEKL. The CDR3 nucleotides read TGCGCCAGCGGCCACCCAACCCACTACGAGCAGTACTTC. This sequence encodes CASGHPTHYEQYF.

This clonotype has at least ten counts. The CDR3 here is CASCGPQHF. In DNA form, the CDR3 reads TGCGCCTCCTGCGGGCCCCAGCATTTT. J is TRBJ1-5 and V is TRBV4-3; D remains unclear. The CDR3 spans 9 residues. V was pared by 11 bases and J by 9 bases, with 8 bases between. Germline V CDR1 and CDR2: LGHNA, YSLEER.

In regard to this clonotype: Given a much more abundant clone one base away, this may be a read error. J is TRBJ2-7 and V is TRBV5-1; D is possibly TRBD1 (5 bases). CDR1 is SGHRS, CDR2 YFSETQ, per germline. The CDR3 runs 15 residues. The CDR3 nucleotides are TGCGTCAGCAGCTTGGGTTCCAGGGTTGCCTACGAGCAGTACTTC. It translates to CVSSLGSRVAYEQYF. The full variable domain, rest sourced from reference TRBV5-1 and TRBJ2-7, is KAGVTQTPRYLIKTRGQQVTLSCSPISGHRSVSWYQQTPGQGLQFLFEYFSETQRNKGNFPGRFSGRQFSNSRSEMNVSTLELGDSALYLCVSSLGSRVAYEQYFGPGTRLTVT.

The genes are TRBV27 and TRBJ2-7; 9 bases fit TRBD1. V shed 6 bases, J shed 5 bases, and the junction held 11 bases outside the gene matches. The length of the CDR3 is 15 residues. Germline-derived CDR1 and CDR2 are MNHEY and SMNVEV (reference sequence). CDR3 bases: TGTGCCAGCAGACTTAACGGACAGGGGAGCCACGAGCAGTACTTC. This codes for CASRLNGQGSHEQYF.

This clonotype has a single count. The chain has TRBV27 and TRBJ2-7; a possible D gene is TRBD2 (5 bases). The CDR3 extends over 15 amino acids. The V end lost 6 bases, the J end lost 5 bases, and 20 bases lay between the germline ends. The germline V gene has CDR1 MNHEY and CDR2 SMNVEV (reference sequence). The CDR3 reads CASSPYQSGSHEQYF. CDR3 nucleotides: TGTGCCAGCAGCCCTTACCAATCGGGGTCCCACGAGCAGTACTTC.

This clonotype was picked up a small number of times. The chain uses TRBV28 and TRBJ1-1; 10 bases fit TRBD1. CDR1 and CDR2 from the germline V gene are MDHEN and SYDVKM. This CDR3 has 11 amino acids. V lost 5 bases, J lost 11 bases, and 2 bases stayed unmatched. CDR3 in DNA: TGTGCCAGCAGTCCGGGACAGGGGGCTTTCTTT. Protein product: CASSPGQGAFF.

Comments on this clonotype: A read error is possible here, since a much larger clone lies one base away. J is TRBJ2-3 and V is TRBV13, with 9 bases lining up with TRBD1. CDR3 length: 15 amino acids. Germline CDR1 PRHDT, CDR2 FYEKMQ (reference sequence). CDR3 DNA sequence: TGTGCCTGCAGCTCTGGGACAGGGATAGGAAATACGCAGTATTTT. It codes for CACSSGTGIGNTQYF.

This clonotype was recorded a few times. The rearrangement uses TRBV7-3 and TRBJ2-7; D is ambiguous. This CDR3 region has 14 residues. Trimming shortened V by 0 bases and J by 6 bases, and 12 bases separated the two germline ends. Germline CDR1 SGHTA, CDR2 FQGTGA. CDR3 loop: CASSLTAPGSEQYF. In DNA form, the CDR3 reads TGTGCCAGCAGCTTAACGGCGCCAGGTAGCGAGCAGTACTTC.

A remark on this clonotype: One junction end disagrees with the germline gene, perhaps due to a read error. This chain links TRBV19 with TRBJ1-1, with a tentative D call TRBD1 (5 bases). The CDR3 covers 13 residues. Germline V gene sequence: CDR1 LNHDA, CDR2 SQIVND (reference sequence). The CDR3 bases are TGTGTCAGTAGTATGGGACCGAACACTGAAGCTTTCTTT. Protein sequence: CVSSMGPNTEAFF.

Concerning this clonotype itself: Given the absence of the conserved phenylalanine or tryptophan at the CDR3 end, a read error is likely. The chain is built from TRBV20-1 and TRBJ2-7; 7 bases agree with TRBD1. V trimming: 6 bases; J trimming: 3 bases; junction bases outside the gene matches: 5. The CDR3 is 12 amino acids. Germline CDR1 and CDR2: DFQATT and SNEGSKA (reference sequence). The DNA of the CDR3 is TGCAGTGCGCGAGGACAGGTCTACGAGCAGTACCTC. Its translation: CSARGQVYEQYL.

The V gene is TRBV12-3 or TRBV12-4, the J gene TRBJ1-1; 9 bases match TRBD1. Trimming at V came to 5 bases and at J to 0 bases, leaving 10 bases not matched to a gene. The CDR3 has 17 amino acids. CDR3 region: CASSIVPGQGLNTEAFF. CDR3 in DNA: TGTGCCAGCAGTATCGTACCGGGACAGGGATTGAACACTGAAGCTTTCTTT.

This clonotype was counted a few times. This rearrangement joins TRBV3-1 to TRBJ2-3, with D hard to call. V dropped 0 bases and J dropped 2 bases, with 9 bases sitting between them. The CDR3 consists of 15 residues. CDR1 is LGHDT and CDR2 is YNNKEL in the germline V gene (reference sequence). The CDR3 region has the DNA TGTGCCAGCAGCCAAGATGGTGCGCTCACAGATACGCAGTATTTT. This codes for CASSQDGALTDTQYF.

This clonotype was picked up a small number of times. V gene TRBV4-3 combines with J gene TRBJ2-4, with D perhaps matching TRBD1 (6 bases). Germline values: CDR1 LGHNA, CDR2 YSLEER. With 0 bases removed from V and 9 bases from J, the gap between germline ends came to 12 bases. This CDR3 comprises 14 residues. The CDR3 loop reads CASSQDRQGSIQYF. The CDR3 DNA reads TGCGCCAGCAGCCAAGATCGCCAGGGGAGCATTCAGTACTTC.

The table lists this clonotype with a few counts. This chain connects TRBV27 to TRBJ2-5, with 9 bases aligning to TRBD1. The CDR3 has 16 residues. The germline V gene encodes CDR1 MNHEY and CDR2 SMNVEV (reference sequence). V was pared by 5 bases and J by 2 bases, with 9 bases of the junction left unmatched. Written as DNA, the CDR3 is TGTGCCAGCAGTCCCCTTTTGACAGGGGGACAAGAGACCCAGTACTTC. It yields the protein CASSPLLTGGQETQYF.

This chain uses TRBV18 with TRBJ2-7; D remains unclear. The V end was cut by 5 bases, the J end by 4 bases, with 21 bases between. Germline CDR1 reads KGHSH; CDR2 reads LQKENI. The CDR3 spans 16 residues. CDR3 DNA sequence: TGTGCCAGCTCATCCACCGGTGGGCGGACCATTTACGAGCAGTACTTC. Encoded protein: CASSSTGGRTIYEQYF.

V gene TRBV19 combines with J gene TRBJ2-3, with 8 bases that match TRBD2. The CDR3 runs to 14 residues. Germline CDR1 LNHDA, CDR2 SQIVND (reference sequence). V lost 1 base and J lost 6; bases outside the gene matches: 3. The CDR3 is CASSIGAGADTQYF. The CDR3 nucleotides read TGTGCCAGTAGTATAGGAGCGGGAGCCGATACGCAGTATTTT. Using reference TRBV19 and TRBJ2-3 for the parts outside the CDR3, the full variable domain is DGGITQSPKYLFRKEGQNVTLSCEQNLNHDAMYWYRQDPGQGLRLIYYSQIVNDFQKGDIAEGYSVSREKKESFPLTVTSAQKNPTAFYLCASSIGAGADTQYFGPGTRLTVL.

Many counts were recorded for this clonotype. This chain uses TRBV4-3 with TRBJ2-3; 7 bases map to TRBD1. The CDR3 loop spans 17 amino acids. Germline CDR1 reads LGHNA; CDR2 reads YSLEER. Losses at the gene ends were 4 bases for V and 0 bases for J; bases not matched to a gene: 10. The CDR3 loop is CASSPGQPPSSTDTQYF. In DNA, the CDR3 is TGCGCCAGCAGCCCGGGACAGCCGCCCTCTAGCACAGATACGCAGTATTTT.

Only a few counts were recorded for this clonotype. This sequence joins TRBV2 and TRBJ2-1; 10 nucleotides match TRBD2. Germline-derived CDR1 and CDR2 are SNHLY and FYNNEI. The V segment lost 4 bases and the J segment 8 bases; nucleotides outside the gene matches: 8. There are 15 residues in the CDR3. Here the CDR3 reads CASSGTSGAGYEQFF. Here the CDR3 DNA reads TGTGCCAGCAGTGGAACTAGCGGGGCTGGCTATGAGCAGTTCTTC.

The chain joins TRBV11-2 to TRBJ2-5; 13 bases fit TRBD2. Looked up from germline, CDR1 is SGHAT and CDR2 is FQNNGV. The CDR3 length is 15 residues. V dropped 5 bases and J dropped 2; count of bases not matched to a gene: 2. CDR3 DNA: TGTGCCAGCAGCCGGGGACTAGCGGGGCAAGAGACCCAGTACTTC. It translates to CASSRGLAGQETQYF.

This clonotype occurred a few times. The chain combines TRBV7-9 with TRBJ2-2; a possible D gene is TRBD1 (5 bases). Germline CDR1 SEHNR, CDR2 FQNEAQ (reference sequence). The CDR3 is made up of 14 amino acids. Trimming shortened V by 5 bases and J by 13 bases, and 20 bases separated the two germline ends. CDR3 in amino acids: CASSPDRTLPVLFF. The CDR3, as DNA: TGTGCCAGCAGCCCGGACCGGACACTCCCTGTGCTGTTTTTT.

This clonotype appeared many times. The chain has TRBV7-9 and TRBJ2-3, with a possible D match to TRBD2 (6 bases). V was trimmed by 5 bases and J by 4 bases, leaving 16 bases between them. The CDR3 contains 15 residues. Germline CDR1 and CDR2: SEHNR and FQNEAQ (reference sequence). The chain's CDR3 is CASSHHGGPADTQYF. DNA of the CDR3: TGTGCCAGCAGCCATCACGGGGGTCCGGCAGATACGCAGTATTTT.

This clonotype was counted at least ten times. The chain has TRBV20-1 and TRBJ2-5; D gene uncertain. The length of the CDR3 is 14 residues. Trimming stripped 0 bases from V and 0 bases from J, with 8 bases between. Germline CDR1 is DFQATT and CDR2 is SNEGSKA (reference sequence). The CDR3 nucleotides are TGCAGTGCTAGAGATCGCACGTACCAAGAGACCCAGTACTTC. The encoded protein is CSARDRTYQETQYF.

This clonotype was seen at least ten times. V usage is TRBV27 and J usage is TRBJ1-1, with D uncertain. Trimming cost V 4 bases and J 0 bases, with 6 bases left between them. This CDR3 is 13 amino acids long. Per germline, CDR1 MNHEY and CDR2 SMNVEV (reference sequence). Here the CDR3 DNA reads TGTGCCAGCAGTTACGGGCTGAACACTGAAGCTTTCTTT. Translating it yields CASSYGLNTEAFF.